The present T cell receptor beta chain was sequenced within a study of monozygotic twins with cystic fibrosis. Study-level findings and limits: J usage was most co-twin-similar in 8 of 16 pairs, V in 13.

Points on this clone: Its antigen remains unknown.

Produced via immunoSEQ multiplex PCR; TCRdb's table is partial and in-frame only. Of around 10,000 clones listed, 99% were seen once; the top ten hold roughly 0.45%. The length of the CDR3 is 15 residues. Per germline, CDR1 SGDLS and CDR2 YYNGEE. V shed 0 bases, J shed 7 bases, and the junction held 7 bases outside the gene matches. The source of this sequence is a man younger than 35 with cystic fibrosis. The chain carries TRBV9 and TRBJ1-1; 9 bases map to TRBD1. Source material: blood. CDR3 nucleotides: TGTGCCAGCAGCGTAGAGGGACAGGGCGGCCGTGAAGCTTTCTTT. Residues: CASSVEGQGGREAFF.